These T cell receptor beta chains were read from a single sample in a study of shared clonotypes between healthy human individuals. This table comes from immunoSEQ multiplex PCR, and its TCRdb copy is limited to in-frame clones, with some not included. The sample holds about 980,000 clones, approximately 80% seen once. Sequences were obtained from memory CD4+ T cells sorted from blood. Source of these receptors: a man between 18 and 35 years old in good health. Both conserved end residues are part of each CDR3. A D gene is named only where the DNA matches it firmly. Clone size is given for some rows only: seen once, a few or many times, or a class if the clone is expanded.

>-|-|TRBJ2-7|TRBV6-6
CASSLTWTKLPYEQYF
TGTGCCAGCAGCCTTACCTGGACAAAGCTCCCCTACGAGCAGTACTTC
>-|-|TRBJ2-3|TRBV5-1
CASSLRPSDTQYF
TGCGCCAGCAGCTTGAGGCCATCAGATACGCAGTATTTT
>-|-|TRBJ1-5|TRBV6-6
CASSYSLREPQHF
TGTGCCAGCAGTTACTCTCTAAGGGAGCCCCAGCATTTT
>-|-|TRBJ1-1|TRBV19
CASSIARVFLSSEAFF
TGTGCCAGTAGTATAGCCAGGGTCTTTCTTTCGTCTGAAGCTTTCTTT
>-|-|TRBJ1-2|TRBV29-1
CSVEGRGETADYGYTF
TGCAGCGTTGAAGGGAGGGGTGAGACGGCCGACTATGGCTACACCTTC
>-|few|TRBJ1-1|TRBV30
CAWTGRADTEAFF
TGTGCCTGGACGGGCAGGGCGGACACTGAAGCTTTCTTT
>TRBD2|-|TRBJ2-2|TRBV7-2
CASSRTSGRPGELFF
TGTGCCAGCAGCCGGACTAGCGGGAGGCCCGGGGAGCTGTTTTTT
>-|few|TRBJ2-7|TRBV4-3
CASSQEYSLLAPYEQYF
TGCGCCAGCAGCCAAGAGTATAGTCTGCTAGCGCCCTACGAGCAGTACTTC
>TRBD1|-|TRBJ2-4|TRBV7-9
CASSLYDRDGPKNIQYF
TGTGCCAGCAGCCTATACGACAGGGACGGGCCCAAAAACATTCAGTACTTC
>TRBD1|-|TRBJ1-2|TRBV6-1
CASIRGQGGNYGYTF
TGTGCCAGCATTAGAGGACAGGGGGGTAACTATGGCTACACCTTC
>TRBD1|-|TRBJ1-5|TRBV28
CASRPTGNQPQHF
TGTGCCAGCAGACCGACAGGGAATCAGCCCCAGCATTTT
>TRBD1|-|TRBJ1-2|TRBV27
CASSGTASGYTF
TGTGCCAGCTCAGGGACAGCATCCGGCTACACCTTC
>TRBD2|-|TRBJ2-1|TRBV15
CATSKTLAGGWNEQFF
TGTGCCACCAGCAAAACCCTAGCGGGGGGATGGAATGAGCAGTTCTTC
>TRBD1|-|TRBJ1-2|TRBV19
CASSIDDGRGRYYGYTF
TGTGCCAGTAGTATAGATGACGGCAGGGGGCGATACTATGGCTACACCTTC
>TRBD1|-|TRBJ1-6|TRBV12-5
CASGNQGDNSPLHF
TGTGCTAGTGGAAATCAGGGGGATAATTCACCCCTCCACTTT
>-|once|TRBJ1-5|TRBV10-2
CASSGRGQSTSNQPQHF
TGCGCCAGCAGTGGAAGAGGACAGAGCACCAGCAATCAGCCCCAGCATTTT
>-|-|TRBJ1-2|TRBV5-1
CASSFYSTNYGYTF
TGCGCCAGCAGCTTTTATTCGACTAACTATGGCTACACCTTC
>TRBD1|-|TRBJ1-4|TRBV6-5
CASSYLTGFGEKLFF
TGTGCCAGCAGTTACTTGACAGGGTTTGGTGAAAAACTGTTTTTT
>TRBD1|many|TRBJ1-2|TRBV25-1
CASSAGTGDGYTF
TGTGCCAGCAGTGCCGGGACAGGGGACGGCTACACCTTC
>-|-|TRBJ1-6|TRBV7-2
CASSLQASYSPLHF
TGTGCCAGCAGCTTGCAGGCCTCCTATTCACCCCTCCACTTT
>-|once|TRBJ1-6|TRBV27
CASSSPQSVSPLHF
TGTGCCAGCAGTTCCCCCCAGTCGGTTTCACCCCTCCACTTT
>-|-|TRBJ2-6|TRBV28
CASSTPGANVLTF
TGTGCCAGCAGTACTCCTGGGGCCAACGTCCTGACTTTC
>TRBD1|-|TRBJ2-7|TRBV5-1
CASRRTGASSSYEQYF
TGCGCCAGCAGGAGGACAGGGGCCTCCAGCTCCTACGAGCAGTACTTC
>TRBD1|-|TRBJ1-6|TRBV9
CASSAEGTGSHYNSPLHF
TGTGCCAGCAGCGCCGAGGGGACAGGGAGCCACTATAATTCACCCCTCCACTTT
>-|-|TRBJ2-4|TRBV29-1
CSVEAGGENIQYF
TGCAGCGTTGAGGCTGGGGGCGAAAACATTCAGTACTTC
>-|-|TRBJ2-1|TRBV7-8
CASSLGSKNEQFF
TGTGCCAGCAGCCTAGGATCTAAAAATGAGCAGTTCTTC
>TRBD1|-|TRBJ2-7|TRBV4-3
CASSQRGTGRNEQYF
TGCGCCAGCAGCCAAAGGGGGACAGGGCGCAACGAGCAGTACTTC
>-|-|TRBJ1-5|TRBV5-5
CASSWGNNQPQHF
TGTGCCAGCAGCTGGGGGAATAATCAGCCCCAGCATTTT
>-|-|TRBJ2-7|TRBV7-2
CASSLEVSKSYEQYF
TGTGCCAGCAGCTTAGAAGTTAGCAAGTCCTACGAGCAGTACTTC
>-|-|TRBJ2-3|TRBV21-1
CASIPTGLGRTDTQYF
TGTGCCAGCATTCCGACAGGGTTGGGCCGGACAGATACGCAGTATTTT
>-|-|TRBJ1-3|TRBV2
CASQDSSGNTIYF
TGTGCCTCACAGGATTCCTCTGGAAACACCATATATTTT
>TRBD2|-|TRBJ2-7|TRBV28
CASSLDGGKKGYEQYF
TGTGCCAGCAGTTTAGACGGGGGGAAAAAGGGCTACGAGCAGTACTTC
>-|many|TRBJ1-2|TRBV2
CASRVMDTSYGYTF
TGTGCCAGCAGGGTTATGGACACATCCTATGGCTACACCTTC
>TRBD2|-|TRBJ2-5|TRBV10-1
CASSRLAGETQYF
TGCGCCAGCTCCCGACTAGCCGGTGAGACCCAGTACTTC
>TRBD2|-|TRBJ2-2|TRBV4-3
CASSQDPPGGGRVGELFF
TGCGCCAGCAGCCAAGATCCCCCCGGGGGGGGACGGGTCGGGGAGCTGTTTTTT
>TRBD2|-|TRBJ2-3|TRBV30
CARTGTGGLGDTQYF
TGTGCCCGTACGGGTACGGGGGGGCTGGGAGATACGCAGTATTTT
>-|-|TRBJ2-7|TRBV11-3
CASSPQMGPSYEQYF
TGTGCCAGCAGCCCTCAGATGGGGCCTTCCTACGAGCAGTACTTC
>-|-|TRBJ2-2|TRBV6-1
CASMQENTGELFF
TGTGCCAGCATGCAAGAAAACACCGGGGAGCTGTTTTTT
>TRBD2|-|TRBJ2-2|TRBV18
CASSGTSGRTTGELFF
TGTGCCAGCTCCGGGACTAGCGGGAGGACCACCGGGGAGCTGTTTTTT
>-|few|TRBJ2-7|TRBV9
CASSVGQGPSYEQYF
TGTGCCAGCAGCGTCGGCCAGGGGCCTTCCTACGAGCAGTACTTC